This TCR beta chain came from a study of blood T cells in healthy people across ages. Alongside a J-beta primer mix, a sample-barcoded 5' primer served in a second PCR lasting about 6 to 12 cycles. From the 5' RACE reads, TCRdb called clonotypes with MiXCR, one entry per CDR3 protein. Of approximately 1,000,000 distinct CDR3 sequences in the sample, less than 50% were seen once. The CDR3 loop spans 12 amino acids. V gave up 4 bases and J gave up 3 bases, with 4 bases separating them. Worth noting for this clonotype: Antigen unknown.

Findings of the study overall: Long-lived donors exceeded aged donors in naive CD4+ cells and diversity.

The specimen sequenced was blood. The receptor was isolated from an older woman in good health. The V gene is TRBV12-3 or TRBV12-4, the J gene TRBJ2-1; D is unclear. CDR3 protein: CASSWLYNEQFF. DNA of the CDR3: TGTGCCAGCAGTTGGCTCTACAATGAGCAGTTCTTC.